The T cell receptor (beta chain) under discussion was sequenced for a study of Graves' ophthalmopathy and Graves' hyperthyroidism. There are a few counts of this clonotype. Its antigen is not identified. Investigators amplified TCR beta CDR3 regions from RNA transcripts. After a first-round RT-PCR with HTBI primers, a second-round multiplex PCR was run. TCRdb reanalysed the multiplex PCR reads using MiXCR and keeps one entry per CDR3 protein. In the table there are over a million distinct CDR3 sequences, about 36% of which are singletons. The CDR3 covers 15 residues. The V gene's germline CDR1 is SGHVS and CDR2 FQNEAQ. Trimming cost V 5 bases and J 5 bases, with 15 bases left between them. Study findings and constraints: The blood repertoire also included most expanded thyroid clonotypes above 0.001 frequency.

The chain links TRBV7-8 to TRBJ2-2; tentatively, D is TRBD2 (6 bases). This sequence was found in an adult man with Graves' hyperthyroidism. Source material: peripheral blood or thyroid tissue (not recorded which). CDR3 sequence (DNA): TGTGCCAGCAGCCCCGCTAGCGCCTTTACCGGGGAGCTGTTTTTT. Its protein is CASSPASAFTGELFF.